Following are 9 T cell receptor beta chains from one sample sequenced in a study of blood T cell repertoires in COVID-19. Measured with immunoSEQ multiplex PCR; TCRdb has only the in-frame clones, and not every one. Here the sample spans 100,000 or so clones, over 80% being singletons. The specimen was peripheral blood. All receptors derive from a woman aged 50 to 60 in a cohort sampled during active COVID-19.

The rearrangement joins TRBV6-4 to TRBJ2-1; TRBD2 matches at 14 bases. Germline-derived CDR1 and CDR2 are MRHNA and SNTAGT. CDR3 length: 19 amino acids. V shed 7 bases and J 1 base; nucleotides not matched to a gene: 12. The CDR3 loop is CASIQARLAGGPSYNEQFF. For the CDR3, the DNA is TGTGCCAGCATCCAAGCTCGACTAGCGGGAGGGCCTTCCTACAATGAGCAGTTCTTC.

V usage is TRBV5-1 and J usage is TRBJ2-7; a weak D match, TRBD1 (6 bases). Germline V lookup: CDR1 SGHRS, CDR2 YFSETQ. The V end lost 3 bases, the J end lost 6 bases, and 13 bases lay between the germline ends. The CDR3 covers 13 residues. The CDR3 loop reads CASSYRVMGEQYF. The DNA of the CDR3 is TGCGCCAGCAGCTACAGGGTTATGGGCGAGCAGTACTTC.

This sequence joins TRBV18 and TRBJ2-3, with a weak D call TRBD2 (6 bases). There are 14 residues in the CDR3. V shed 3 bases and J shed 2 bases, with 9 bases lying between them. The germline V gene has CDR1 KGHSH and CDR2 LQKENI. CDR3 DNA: TGTGCCAGCTCACCTGGGGGGACCACAGATACGCAGTATTTT. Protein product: CASSPGGTTDTQYF.

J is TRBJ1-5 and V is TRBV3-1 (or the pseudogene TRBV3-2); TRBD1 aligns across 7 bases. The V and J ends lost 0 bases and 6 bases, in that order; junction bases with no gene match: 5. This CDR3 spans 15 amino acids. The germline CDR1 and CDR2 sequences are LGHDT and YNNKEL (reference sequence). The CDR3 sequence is CASSQEGAGGQPQHF. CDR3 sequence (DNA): TGTGCCAGCAGCCAAGAAGGGGCAGGGGGTCAGCCCCAGCATTTT.

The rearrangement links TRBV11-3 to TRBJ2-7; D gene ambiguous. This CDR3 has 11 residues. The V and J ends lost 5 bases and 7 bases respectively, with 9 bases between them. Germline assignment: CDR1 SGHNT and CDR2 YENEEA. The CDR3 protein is CASSPSGEQYF. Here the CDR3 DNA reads TGTGCCAGCAGCCCCTCCGGTGAGCAGTACTTC. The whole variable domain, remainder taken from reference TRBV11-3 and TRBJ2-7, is EAGVVQSPRYKIIEKKQPVAFWCNPISGHNTLYWYLQNLGQGPELLIRYENEEAVDDSQLPKDRFSAERLKGVDSTLKIQPAELGDSAVYLCASSPSGEQYFGPGTRLTVT.

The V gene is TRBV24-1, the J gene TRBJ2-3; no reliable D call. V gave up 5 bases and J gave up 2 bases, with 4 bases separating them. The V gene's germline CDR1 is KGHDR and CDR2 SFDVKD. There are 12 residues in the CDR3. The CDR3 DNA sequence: TGTGCCACCAGTGGCGCCACAGATACGCAGTATTTT. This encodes CATSGATDTQYF.

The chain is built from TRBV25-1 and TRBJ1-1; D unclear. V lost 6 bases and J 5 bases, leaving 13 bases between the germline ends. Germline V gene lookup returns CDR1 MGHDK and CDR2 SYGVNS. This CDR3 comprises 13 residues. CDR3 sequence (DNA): TGTGCCAGCAGGGCGGCGCGAGGGACTGAAGCTTTCTTT. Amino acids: CASRAARGTEAFF.

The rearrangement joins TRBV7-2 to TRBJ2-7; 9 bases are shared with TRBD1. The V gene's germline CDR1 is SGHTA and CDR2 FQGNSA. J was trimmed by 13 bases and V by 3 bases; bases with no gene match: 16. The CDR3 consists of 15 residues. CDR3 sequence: CASSFPGGQGKGAYF. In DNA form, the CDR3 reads TGTGCCAGCAGCTTTCCGGGGGGACAGGGTAAAGGGGCTTACTTC.

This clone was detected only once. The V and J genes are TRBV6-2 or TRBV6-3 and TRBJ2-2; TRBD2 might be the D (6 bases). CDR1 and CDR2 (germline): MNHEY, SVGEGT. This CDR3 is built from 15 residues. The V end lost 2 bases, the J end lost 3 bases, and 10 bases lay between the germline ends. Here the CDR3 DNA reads TGTGCCAGCAGTTACCGGGGGAGAGACACCGGGGAGCTGTTTTTT. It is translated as CASSYRGRDTGELFF.